Below, one T cell receptor beta chain is given with its context. The antigen remains undetermined. Sequencing used immunoSEQ multiplex PCR; TCRdb keeps in-frame clones, though not all of them. The sample has some 38,000 clones; 89% are singletons. After removal of 0 bases from V and 0 bases from J, the junction contained 0 bases not matched to a gene. From germline, CDR1 is MNHNY and CDR2 SVGAGI (reference sequence). CDR3 size: 16 residues. These data are taken from a study of OX40 agonist ivuxolimab in advanced cancers. Study details: A male proportion of about 84% was recorded, with mean age about 62 years and range roughly 23 to 90.

Whole-study findings and limits: Averaged across samples, CD8+ T cells carried more expanded clones than CD4+ did.

Autoimmune disease history or systemic immunosuppression disqualified patients. The clonotype comes from an adult with an advanced solid tumor such as melanoma, head and neck, liver or kidney cancer. The rearrangement joins TRBV6-6 to TRBJ2-2, with 8 bases aligning to TRBD1. Sequences were derived from CD4+ or CD8+ T cells sorted from blood, sampled in a trial of the OX40 agonist ivuxolimab. CDR3 sequence: CASSYSTGANTGELFF. As DNA, the CDR3 is TGTGCCAGCAGTTACTCGACAGGGGCGAACACCGGGGAGCTGTTTTTT.